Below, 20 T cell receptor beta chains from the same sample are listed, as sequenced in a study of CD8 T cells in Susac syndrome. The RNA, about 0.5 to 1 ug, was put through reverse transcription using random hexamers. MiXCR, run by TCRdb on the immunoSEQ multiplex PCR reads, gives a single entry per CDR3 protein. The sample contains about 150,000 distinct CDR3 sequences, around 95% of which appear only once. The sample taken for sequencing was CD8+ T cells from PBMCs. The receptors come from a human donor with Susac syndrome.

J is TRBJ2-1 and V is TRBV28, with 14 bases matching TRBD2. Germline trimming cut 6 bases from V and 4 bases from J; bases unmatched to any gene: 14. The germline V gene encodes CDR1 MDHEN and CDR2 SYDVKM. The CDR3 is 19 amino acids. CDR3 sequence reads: CASSSPGLAGERGYNEQFF. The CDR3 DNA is TGTGCCAGCAGCTCCCCGGGACTAGCGGGAGAGAGGGGGTACAATGAGCAGTTCTTC.

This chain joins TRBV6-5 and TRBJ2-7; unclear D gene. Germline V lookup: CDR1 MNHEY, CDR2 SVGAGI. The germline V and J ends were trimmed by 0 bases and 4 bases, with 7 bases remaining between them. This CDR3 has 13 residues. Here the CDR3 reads CASSYSLDYEQYF. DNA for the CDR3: TGTGCCAGCAGTTACTCGCTGGATTACGAGCAGTACTTC.

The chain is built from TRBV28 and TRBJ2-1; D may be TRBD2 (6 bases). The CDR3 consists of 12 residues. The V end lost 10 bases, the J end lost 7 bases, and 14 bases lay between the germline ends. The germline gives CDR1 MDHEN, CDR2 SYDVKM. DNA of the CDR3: TGTGCCACCCGGGGACTGACTAATGAGCAGTTCTTC. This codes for CATRGLTNEQFF.

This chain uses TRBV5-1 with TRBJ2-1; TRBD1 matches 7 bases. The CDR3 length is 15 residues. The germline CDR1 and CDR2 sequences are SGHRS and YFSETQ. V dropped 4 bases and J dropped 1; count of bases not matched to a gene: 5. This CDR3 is CASSPGQESYNEQFF. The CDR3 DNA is TGCGCCAGCAGCCCTGGACAGGAATCCTACAATGAGCAGTTCTTC. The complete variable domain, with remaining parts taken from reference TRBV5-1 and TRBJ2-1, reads KAGVTQTPRYLIKTRGQQVTLSCSPISGHRSVSWYQQTPGQGLQFLFEYFSETQRNKGNFPGRFSGRQFSNSRSEMNVSTLELGDSALYLCASSPGQESYNEQFFGPGTRLTVL.

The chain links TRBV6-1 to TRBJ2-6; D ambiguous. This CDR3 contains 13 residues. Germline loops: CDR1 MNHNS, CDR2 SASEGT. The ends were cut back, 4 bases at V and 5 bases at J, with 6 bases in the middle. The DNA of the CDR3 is TGTGCCAGCAGTGTTTATCGGGCCAACGTCCTGACTTTC. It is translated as CASSVYRANVLTF.

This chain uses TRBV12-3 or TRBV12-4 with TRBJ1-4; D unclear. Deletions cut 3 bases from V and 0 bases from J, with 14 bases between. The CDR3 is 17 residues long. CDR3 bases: TGTGCCAGCAGTTTGGCAGCCTATACCGCAACTAATGAAAAACTGTTTTTT. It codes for CASSLAAYTATNEKLFF.

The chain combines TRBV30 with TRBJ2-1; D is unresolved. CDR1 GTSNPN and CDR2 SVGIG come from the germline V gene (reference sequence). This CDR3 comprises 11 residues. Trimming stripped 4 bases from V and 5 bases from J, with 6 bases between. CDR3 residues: CAWITDNEQFF. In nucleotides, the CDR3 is TGTGCCTGGATTACTGACAATGAGCAGTTCTTC. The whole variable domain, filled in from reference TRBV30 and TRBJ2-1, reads SQTIHQWPATLVQPVGSPLSLECTVEGTSNPNLYWYRQAAGRGLQLLFYSVGIGQISSEVPQNLSASRPQDRQFILSSKKLLLSDSGFYLCAWITDNEQFFGPGTRLTVL.

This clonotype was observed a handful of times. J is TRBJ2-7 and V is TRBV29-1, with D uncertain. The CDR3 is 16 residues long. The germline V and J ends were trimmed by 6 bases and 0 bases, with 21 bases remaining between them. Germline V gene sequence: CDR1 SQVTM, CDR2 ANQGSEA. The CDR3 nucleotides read TGCAGCGTGCCCAGTTCGGATGGCTCCTACTCCTACGAGCAGTACTTC. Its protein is CSVPSSDGSYSYEQYF.

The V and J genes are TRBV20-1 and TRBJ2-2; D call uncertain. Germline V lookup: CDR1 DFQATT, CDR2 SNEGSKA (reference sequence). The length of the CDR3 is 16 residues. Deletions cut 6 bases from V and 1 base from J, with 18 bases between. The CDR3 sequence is CSAYKLPTENTGELFF. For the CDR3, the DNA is TGCAGTGCATACAAACTACCAACTGAGAACACCGGGGAGCTGTTTTTT.

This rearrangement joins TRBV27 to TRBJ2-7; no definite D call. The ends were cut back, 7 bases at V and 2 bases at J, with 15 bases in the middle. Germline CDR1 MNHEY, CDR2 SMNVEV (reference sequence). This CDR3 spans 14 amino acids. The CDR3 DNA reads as TGTGCCAGCATTCCCCGGGCCAAAACCTACGAGCAGTACTTC. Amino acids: CASIPRAKTYEQYF.

CDR3 protein: CAWTTPSGRFSGANVLTF. The CDR3 DNA reads TGTGCCTGGACCACACCGTCAGGCCGATTCTCTGGGGCCAACGTCCTGACTTTC. The rearrangement links TRBV30 to TRBJ2-6; no firm D call. The germline gives CDR1 GTSNPN, CDR2 SVGIG (reference sequence). Trimming took 4 bases from V and 0 from J, leaving 19 bases between them. This CDR3 is 18 amino acids long. Variable domain in full (rest from reference TRBV30 and TRBJ2-6): SQTIHQWPATLVQPVGSPLSLECTVEGTSNPNLYWYRQAAGRGLQLLFYSVGIGQISSEVPQNLSASRPQDRQFILSSKKLLLSDSGFYLCAWTTPSGRFSGANVLTFGAGSRLTVL.

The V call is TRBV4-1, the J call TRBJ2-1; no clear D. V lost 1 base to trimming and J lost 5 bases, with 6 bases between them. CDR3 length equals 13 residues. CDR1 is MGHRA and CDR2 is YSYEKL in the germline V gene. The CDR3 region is CASSQGLNNEQFF. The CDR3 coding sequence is TGCGCCAGCAGCCAAGGACTGAACAATGAGCAGTTCTTC.

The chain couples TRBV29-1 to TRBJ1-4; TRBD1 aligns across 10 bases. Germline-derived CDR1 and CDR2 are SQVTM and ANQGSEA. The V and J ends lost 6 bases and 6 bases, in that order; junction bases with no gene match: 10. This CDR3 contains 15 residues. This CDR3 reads CSVAGTGVVDEKLFF. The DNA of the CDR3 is TGCAGCGTAGCCGGGACAGGGGTAGTCGATGAAAAACTGTTTTTT.

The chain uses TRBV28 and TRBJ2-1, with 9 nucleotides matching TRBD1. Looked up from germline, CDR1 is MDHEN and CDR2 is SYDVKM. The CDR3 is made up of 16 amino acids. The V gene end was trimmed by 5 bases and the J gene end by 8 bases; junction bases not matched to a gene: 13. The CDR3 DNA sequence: TGTGCCAGCAGTGAAAACTTGACAGGGGGGGGTGATGAGCAGTTCTTC. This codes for CASSENLTGGGDEQFF.

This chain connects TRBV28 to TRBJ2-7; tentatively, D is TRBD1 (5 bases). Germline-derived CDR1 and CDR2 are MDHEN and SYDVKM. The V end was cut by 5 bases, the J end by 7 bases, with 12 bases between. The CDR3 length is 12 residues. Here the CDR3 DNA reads TGTGCCAGCAGTCCCGACAGACCTGAGCAGTACTTC. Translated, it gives CASSPDRPEQYF.

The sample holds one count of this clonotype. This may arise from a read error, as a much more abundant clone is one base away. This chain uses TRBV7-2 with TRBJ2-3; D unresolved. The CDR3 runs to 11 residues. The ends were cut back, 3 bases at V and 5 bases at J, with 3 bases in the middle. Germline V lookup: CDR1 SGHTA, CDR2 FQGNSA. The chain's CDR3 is CASSFRDTQYF. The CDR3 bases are TGTGCCAGCAGCTTCAGAGATACGCAGTATTTT.

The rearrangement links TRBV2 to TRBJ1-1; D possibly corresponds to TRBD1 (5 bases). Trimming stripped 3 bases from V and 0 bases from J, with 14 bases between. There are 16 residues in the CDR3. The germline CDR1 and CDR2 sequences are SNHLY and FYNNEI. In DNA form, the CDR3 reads TGTGCCAGCAGTGATTCCCAGTTGGGGGTGAACACTGAAGCTTTCTTT. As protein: CASSDSQLGVNTEAFF.

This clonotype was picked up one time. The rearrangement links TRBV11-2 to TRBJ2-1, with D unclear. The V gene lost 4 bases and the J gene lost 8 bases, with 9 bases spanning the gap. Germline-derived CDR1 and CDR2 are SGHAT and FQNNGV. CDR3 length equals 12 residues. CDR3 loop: CASSSLWDEQFF. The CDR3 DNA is TGTGCCAGCAGCTCACTTTGGGATGAGCAGTTCTTC.

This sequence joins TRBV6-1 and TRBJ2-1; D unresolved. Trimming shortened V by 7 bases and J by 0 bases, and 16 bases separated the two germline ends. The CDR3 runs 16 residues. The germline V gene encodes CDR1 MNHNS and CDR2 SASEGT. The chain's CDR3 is CASTLVSTRSYNEQFF. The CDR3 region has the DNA TGTGCCAGCACCCTCGTGTCTACCCGCTCCTACAATGAGCAGTTCTTC.

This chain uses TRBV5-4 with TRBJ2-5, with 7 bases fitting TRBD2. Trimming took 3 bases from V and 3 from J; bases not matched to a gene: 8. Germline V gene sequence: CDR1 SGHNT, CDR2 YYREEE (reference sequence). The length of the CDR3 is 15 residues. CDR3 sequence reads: CASSSSGGDKETQYF. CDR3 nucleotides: TGTGCCAGCAGCTCTAGCGGAGGAGACAAAGAGACCCAGTACTTC.